Each of the 8 T cell receptor beta chains below was sequenced from the same sample in a study of blood T cell repertoires in COVID-19. This table comes from immunoSEQ multiplex PCR, and its TCRdb copy is limited to in-frame clones, with some not included. Of 120,000 to 150,000 clones listed, 84% were seen once; the top ten hold more than 4.5%. Input material: PBMCs or T cells enriched from blood (not recorded which). The source of these receptors is a woman aged 45-59 years who had been exposed to COVID-19.

Worth noting for this clone: This sample includes further DNA sequences coding for the same CDR3. The genes are TRBV6-5 and TRBJ1-3; D is ambiguous. Germline V CDR1 and CDR2: MNHEY, SVGAGI. This CDR3 has 14 residues. V lost 6 bases and J 0 bases, leaving 9 bases between the germline ends. The CDR3 DNA sequence: TGTGCCAGCAGCCCAGGAAACTCTGGAAACACCATATATTTT. Translating it yields CASSPGNSGNTIYF.

This clone has only a few counts. A clone one base away is much larger, so this may be a read error. V is TRBV6-2 or TRBV6-3 and J is TRBJ2-7; D ambiguous. The CDR3 runs to 11 residues. V gave up 4 bases and J gave up 2 bases, with 3 bases separating them. Germline CDR1 MNHEY, CDR2 SVGEGT. CDR3 nucleotide sequence: TGTGCCAGCAGTTTCACCTACGAGCAGTACTTC. Protein sequence: CASSFTYEQYF.

This rearrangement joins TRBV5-6 to TRBJ1-6, with 8 positions matching TRBD1. The germline CDR1 and CDR2 sequences are SGHDT and YYEEEE. J was trimmed by 7 bases and V by 4 bases; bases with no gene match: 4. The CDR3 totals 14 residues. DNA of the CDR3: TGTGCCAGCAGCGAAGACAGGGGAAATTCACCCCTCCACTTT. Amino acids: CASSEDRGNSPLHF.

The table lists this clone with a few counts. V is TRBV19 and J is TRBJ1-5; the match to TRBD1 covers 10 bases. The V and J ends lost 4 bases and 3 bases, in that order; junction bases with no gene match: 6. In germline, CDR1 is LNHDA, CDR2 SQIVND (reference sequence). The CDR3 loop spans 16 amino acids. The CDR3 loop is CASSRGQGTYNQPQHF. CDR3 DNA sequence: TGTGCCAGTAGTAGGGGACAGGGGACCTACAATCAGCCCCAGCATTTT.

V gene TRBV19 combines with J gene TRBJ2-1, with D possibly matching TRBD2 (6 bases). The V end was cut by 5 bases, the J end by 6 bases, with 14 bases between. Germline V gives CDR1 LNHDA, CDR2 SQIVND (reference sequence). The CDR3 covers 14 residues. The CDR3 is CASSSAGYPNEQFF. DNA of the CDR3: TGTGCCAGTAGTTCAGCGGGTTACCCCAATGAGCAGTTCTTC. The complete variable domain, with remaining parts taken from reference TRBV19 and TRBJ2-1, reads DGGITQSPKYLFRKEGQNVTLSCEQNLNHDAMYWYRQDPGQGLRLIYYSQIVNDFQKGDIAEGYSVSREKKESFPLTVTSAQKNPTAFYLCASSSAGYPNEQFFGPGTRLTVL.

This rearrangement joins TRBV5-5 to TRBJ2-7; weak D call: TRBD2 (5 bases). Germline V gene data show CDR1 as SGHKS and CDR2 as YYEKEE (reference sequence). Trimming left V 5 bases short and J 6 bases short, with 9 bases between. CDR3 length: 11 residues. The CDR3, as DNA: TGTGCCAGCAGACGCGGGCTCGAGCAGTACTTC. As protein: CASRRGLEQYF.

The chain carries TRBV5-4 and TRBJ1-2; D call uncertain. The CDR3 runs 12 residues. The germline V and J ends were trimmed by 4 bases and 5 bases, with 9 bases remaining between them. CDR1 and CDR2 from the germline V gene are SGHNT and YYREEE (reference sequence). CDR3 coding DNA: TGTGCCAGCAGCGCGGACTATTATGGCTACACCTTC. Protein: CASSADYYGYTF. The full variable domain, its missing parts supplied by reference TRBV5-4 and TRBJ1-2, is ETGVTQSPTHLIKTRGQQVTLRCSSQSGHNTVSWYQQALGQGPQFIFQYYREEENGRGNFPPRFSGLQFPNYSSELNVNALELDDSALYLCASSADYYGYTFGSGTRLTVV.

This clone was seen once. The rearrangement joins TRBV4-2 to TRBJ2-1, with 9 bases lining up with TRBD2. J was trimmed by 9 bases and V by 4 bases; bases with no gene match: 19. Germline assignment: CDR1 LGHNA and CDR2 YNFKEQ. The CDR3 is 18 residues long. The CDR3 spells CASSLSAAGGLGLSEQFF. The CDR3 DNA reads TGTGCCAGCAGCCTATCGGCTGCGGGGGGGCTGGGGTTGAGTGAGCAGTTCTTC.